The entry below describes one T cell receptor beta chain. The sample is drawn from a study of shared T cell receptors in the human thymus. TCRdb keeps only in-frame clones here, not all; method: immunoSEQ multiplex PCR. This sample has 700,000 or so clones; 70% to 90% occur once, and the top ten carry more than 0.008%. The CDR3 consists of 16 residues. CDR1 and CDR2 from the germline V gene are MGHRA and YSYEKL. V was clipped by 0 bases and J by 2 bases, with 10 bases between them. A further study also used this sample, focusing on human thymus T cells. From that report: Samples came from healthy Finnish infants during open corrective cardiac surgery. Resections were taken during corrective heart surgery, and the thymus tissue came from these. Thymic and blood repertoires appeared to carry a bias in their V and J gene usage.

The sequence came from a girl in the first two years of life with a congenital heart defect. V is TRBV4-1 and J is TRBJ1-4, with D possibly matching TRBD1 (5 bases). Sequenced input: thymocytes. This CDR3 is CASSQDRDSTNEKLFF. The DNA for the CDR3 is TGCGCCAGCAGCCAAGACAGGGATAGCACTAATGAAAAACTGTTTTTT.